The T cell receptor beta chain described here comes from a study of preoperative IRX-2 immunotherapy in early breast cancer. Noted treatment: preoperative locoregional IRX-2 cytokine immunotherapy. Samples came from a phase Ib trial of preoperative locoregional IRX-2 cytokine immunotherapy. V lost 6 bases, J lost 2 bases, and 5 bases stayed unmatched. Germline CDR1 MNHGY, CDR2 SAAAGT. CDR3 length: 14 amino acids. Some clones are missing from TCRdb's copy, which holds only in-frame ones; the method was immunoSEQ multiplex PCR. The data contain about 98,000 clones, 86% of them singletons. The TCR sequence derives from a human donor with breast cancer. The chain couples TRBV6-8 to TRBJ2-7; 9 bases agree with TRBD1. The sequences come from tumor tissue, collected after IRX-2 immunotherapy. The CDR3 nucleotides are TGTGCCAGCAGATGGGGACAGGGACCCTACGAGCAGTACTTC. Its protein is CASRWGQGPYEQYF.